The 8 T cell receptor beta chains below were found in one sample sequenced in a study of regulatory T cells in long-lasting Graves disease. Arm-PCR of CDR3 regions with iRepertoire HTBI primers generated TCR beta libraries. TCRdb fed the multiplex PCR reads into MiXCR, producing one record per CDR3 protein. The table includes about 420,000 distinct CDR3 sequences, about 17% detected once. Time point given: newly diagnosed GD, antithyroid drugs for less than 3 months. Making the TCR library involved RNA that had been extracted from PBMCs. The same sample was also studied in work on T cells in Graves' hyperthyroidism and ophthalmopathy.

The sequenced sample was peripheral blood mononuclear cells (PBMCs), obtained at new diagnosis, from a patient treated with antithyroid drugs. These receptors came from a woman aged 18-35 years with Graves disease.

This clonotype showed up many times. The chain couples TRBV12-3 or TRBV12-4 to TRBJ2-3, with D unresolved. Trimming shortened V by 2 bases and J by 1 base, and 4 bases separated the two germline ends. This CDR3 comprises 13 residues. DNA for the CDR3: TGTGCCAGCAGTTTACGGGGCACAGATACGCAGTATTTT. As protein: CASSLRGTDTQYF.

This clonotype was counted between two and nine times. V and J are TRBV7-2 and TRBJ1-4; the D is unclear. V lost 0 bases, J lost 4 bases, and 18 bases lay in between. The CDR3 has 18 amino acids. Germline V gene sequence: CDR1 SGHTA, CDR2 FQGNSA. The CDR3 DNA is TGTGCCAGCAGCTTAGCTCGGAGGAGCCAATTTTATAATGAAAAACTGTTTTTT. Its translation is CASSLARRSQFYNEKLFF.

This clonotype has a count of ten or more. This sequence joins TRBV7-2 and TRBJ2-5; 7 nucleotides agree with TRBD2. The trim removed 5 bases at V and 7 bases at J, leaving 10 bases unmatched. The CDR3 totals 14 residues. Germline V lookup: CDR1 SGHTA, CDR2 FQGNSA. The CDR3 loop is CASSPRTGEGTQYF. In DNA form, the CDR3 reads TGTGCCAGCAGCCCCCGGACGGGGGAGGGGACCCAGTACTTC.

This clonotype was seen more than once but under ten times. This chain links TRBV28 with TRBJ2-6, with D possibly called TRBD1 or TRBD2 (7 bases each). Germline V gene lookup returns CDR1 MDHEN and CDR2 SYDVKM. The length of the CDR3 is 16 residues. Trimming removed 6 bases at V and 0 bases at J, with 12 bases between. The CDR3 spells CASSTGDYSGANVLTF. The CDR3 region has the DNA TGTGCCAGCAGCACAGGGGACTACTCTGGGGCCAACGTCCTGACTTTC.

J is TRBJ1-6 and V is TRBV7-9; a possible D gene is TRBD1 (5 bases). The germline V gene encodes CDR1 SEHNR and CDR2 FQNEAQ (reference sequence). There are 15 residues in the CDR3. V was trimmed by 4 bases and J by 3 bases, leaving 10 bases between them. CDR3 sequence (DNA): TGTGCCAGCAGCTCCGACAGAAACTATAATTCACCCCTCCACTTT. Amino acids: CASSSDRNYNSPLHF.

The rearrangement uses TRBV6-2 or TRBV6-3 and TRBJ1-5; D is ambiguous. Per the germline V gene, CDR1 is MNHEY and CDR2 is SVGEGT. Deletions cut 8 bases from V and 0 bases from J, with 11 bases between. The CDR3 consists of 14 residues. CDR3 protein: CASSPFYSNQPQHF. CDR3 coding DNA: TGTGCCAGCTCCCCCTTCTATAGCAATCAGCCCCAGCATTTT.

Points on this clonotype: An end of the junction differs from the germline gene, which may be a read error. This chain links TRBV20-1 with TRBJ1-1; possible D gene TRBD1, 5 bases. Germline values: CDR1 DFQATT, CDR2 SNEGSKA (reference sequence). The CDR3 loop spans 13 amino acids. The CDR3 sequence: CNANQPGWTEAFF. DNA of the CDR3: TGCAATGCTAACCAGCCAGGGTGGACTGAAGCTTTCTTT.

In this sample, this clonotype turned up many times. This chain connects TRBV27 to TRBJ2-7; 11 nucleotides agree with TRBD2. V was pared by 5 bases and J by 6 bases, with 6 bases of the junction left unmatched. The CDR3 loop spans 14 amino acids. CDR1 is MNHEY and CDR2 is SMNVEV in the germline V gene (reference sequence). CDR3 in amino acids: CASSRGLAGGEQYF. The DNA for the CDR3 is TGTGCCAGCAGTCGAGGGCTAGCGGGAGGCGAGCAGTACTTC.